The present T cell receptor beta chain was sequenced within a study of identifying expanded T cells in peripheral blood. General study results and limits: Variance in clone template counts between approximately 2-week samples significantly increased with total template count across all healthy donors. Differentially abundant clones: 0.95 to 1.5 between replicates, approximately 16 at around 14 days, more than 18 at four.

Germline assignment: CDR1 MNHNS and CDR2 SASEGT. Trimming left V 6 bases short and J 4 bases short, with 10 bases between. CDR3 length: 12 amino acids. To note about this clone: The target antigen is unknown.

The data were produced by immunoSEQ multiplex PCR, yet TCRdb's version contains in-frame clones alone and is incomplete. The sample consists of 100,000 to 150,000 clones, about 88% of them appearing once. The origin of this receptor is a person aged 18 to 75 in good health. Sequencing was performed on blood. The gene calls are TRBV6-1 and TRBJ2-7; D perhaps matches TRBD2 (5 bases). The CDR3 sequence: CASSELGYEQYF. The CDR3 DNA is TGTGCCAGCAGCGAACTAGGGTACGAGCAGTACTTC.